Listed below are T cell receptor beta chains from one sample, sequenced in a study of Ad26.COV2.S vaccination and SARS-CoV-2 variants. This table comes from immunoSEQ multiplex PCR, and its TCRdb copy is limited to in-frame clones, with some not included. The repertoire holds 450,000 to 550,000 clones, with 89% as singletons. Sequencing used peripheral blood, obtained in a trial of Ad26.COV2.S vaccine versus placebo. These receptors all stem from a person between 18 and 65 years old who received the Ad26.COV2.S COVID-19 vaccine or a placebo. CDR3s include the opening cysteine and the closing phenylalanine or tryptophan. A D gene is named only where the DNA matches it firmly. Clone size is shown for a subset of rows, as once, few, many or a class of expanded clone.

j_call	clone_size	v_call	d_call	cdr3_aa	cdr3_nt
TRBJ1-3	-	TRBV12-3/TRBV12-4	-	CASVSGGGNTIYF	TGTGCCAGCGTTTCCGGGGGGGGAAACACCATATATTTT
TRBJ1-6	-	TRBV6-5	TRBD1	CASNPWTGQNSPLHF	TGTGCCAGCAACCCATGGACAGGCCAGAATTCACCCCTCCACTTT
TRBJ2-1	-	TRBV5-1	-	CASSFSGSGPYNEQFF	TGCGCCAGCAGCTTCTCAGGGAGCGGACCTTACAATGAGCAGTTCTTC
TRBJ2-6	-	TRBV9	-	CASSVEQPSGANVLTF	TGTGCCAGCAGCGTAGAACAGCCCTCTGGGGCCAACGTCCTGACTTTC
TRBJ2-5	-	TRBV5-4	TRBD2	CASSEWTSGGKETQYF	TGTGCCAGCAGCGAGTGGACTAGCGGGGGGAAAGAGACCCAGTACTTC
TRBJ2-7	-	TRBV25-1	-	CASSRTGTYEQYF	TGTGCCAGCAGCCGGACCGGTACCTACGAGCAGTACTTC
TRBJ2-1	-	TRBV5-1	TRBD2	CASSTLAGNYNEQFF	TGCGCCAGCAGCACGCTAGCGGGGAACTACAATGAGCAGTTCTTC
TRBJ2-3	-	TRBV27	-	CASNPTTSILTDTQYF	TGTGCCAGCAATCCAACTACCTCGATCTTGACAGATACGCAGTATTTT
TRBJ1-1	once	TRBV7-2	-	CASSLEGWNTEAFF	TGTGCCAGCAGCTTAGAGGGGTGGAACACTGAAGCTTTCTTT
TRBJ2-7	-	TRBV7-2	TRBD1	CASSFGAGGEYEQYF	TGTGCCAGCAGCTTTGGGGCAGGGGGCGAGTACGAGCAGTACTTC
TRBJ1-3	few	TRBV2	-	CASSKDNRERGNTIYF	TGTGCCAGCAGTAAAGACAACAGAGAACGCGGAAACACCATATATTTT